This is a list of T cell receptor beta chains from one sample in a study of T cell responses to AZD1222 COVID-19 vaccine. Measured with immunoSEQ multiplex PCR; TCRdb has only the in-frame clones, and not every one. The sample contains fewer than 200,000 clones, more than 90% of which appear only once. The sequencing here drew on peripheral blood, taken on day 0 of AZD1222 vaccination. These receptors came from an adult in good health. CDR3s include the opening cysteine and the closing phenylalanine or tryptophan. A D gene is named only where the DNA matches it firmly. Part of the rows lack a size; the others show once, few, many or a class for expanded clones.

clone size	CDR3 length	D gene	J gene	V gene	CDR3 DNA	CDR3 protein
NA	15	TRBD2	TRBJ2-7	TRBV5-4	TGTGCCAGCAGCTTGGCGACGGGAGGGCTCCACGAGCAGTACTTC	CASSLATGGLHEQYF
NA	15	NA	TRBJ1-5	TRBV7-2	TGTGCCAGCAGCTTAGCTGGCGGTACCAATCAGCCCCAGCATTTT	CASSLAGGTNQPQHF
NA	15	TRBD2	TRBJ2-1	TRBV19	TGTGCCAGTAGTCCCGGACTAGCGGGTTATAATGAGCAGTTCTTC	CASSPGLAGYNEQFF
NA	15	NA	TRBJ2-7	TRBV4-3	TGCGCCAGCAGCCAAGATGCGTTGCCAGGGGCCGAGCAGTACTTC	CASSQDALPGAEQYF
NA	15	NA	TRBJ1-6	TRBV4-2	TGTGCCAGCAGCCAAGTTTTCGACAGTAATTCACCCCTCCACTTT	CASSQVFDSNSPLHF
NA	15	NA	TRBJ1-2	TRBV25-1	TGTGCCAGCAGAGGGGATTGGGAGGGGATGGGAGGCTACACCTTC	CASRGDWEGMGGYTF
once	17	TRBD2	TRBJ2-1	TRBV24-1	TGTGCCACCAGTGATCGGACTAGCGGGACACTAGGTAATGAGCAGTTCTTC	CATSDRTSGTLGNEQFF
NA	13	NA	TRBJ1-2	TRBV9	TGTGCCAGCAGCGTAGTACCAGGGATTGGCTACACCTTC	CASSVVPGIGYTF
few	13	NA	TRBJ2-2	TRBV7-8	TGTGCCAGCAGCTTAACGGACACCGGGGAGCTGTTTTTT	CASSLTDTGELFF
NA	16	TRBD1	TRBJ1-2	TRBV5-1	TGCGCCAGCAGCCCTACGTATCTGACAGGGCGGGCTGGCTACACCTTC	CASSPTYLTGRAGYTF
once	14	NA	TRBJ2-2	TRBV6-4	TGTGCCAGCAGTCTTCTCCCAGGGACCGGGGAGCTGTTTTTT	CASSLLPGTGELFF
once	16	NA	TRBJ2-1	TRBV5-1	TGCGCCAGCAGCTTGGGGCTCTCCAGCTCCTACAATGAGCAGTTCTTC	CASSLGLSSSYNEQFF
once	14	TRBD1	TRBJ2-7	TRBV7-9	TGTGCCAGCAGCGGCACAGGGGGTGGTAGTGAGCAGTACTTC	CASSGTGGGSEQYF
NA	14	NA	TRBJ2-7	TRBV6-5	TGTGCCAGCAGGGAGAGGTGGGAGAGCTACGAGCAGTACTTC	CASRERWESYEQYF
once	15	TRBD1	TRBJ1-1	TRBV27	TGTGCCAGCAGTCCACTCCGGACAGGACACACTGAAGCTTTCTTT	CASSPLRTGHTEAFF
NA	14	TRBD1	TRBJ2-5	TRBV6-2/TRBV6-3	TGTGCCAGCAGCCTGACAGGGGTAGGAGAGACCCAGTACTTC	CASSLTGVGETQYF
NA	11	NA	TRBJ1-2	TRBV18	TGTGCCAGCTCAGAAAGAAATGGCTACACCTTC	CASSERNGYTF
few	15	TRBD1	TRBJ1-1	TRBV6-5	TGTGCCAGCAGAGGACAGGGGGCCGGGGACACTGAAGCTTTCTTT	CASRGQGAGDTEAFF
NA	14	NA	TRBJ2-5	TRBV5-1	TGCGCCAGCAGCTTGACACCCCCACAAGAGACCCAGTACTTC	CASSLTPPQETQYF
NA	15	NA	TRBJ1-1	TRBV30	TGTGCCTGGAGAGGCCCCGGGGGGGCGAACACTGAAGCTTTCTTT	CAWRGPGGANTEAFF
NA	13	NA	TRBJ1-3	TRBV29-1	TGCAGCGTTGAGAGGGGGGCGGAAAACACCATATATTTT	CSVERGAENTIYF
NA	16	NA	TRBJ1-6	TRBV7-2	TGTGCCAGCAGCCCGAGCCCACAGGGAGGTGGATCACCCCTCCACTTT	CASSPSPQGGGSPLHF
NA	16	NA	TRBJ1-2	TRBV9	TGTGCCAGCAGATCGACCACAGGGCCGATAGCTCGTGGCTACACCTTC	CASRSTTGPIARGYTF
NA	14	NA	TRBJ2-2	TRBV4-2	TGTGCCAGCAGCAAACCCCCGGGATCCGGGGAGCTGTTTTTT	CASSKPPGSGELFF
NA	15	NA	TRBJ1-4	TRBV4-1	TGCGCCAGCACCTCGACGAGGGGGAGTGGTGAAAAACTGTTTTTT	CASTSTRGSGEKLFF
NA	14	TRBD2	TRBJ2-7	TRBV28	TGTGCCAGCAGTTTGCGGGGGGTGGTCGGCGAGCAGTACTTC	CASSLRGVVGEQYF
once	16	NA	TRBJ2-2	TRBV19	TGTGCCAGTAGTTTTATACAGGGAGGGAGCACCGGGGAGCTGTTTTTT	CASSFIQGGSTGELFF
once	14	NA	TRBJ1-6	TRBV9	TGTGCCAGCAGCCAAGGCGGGGGAAGCTCACCCCTCCACTTT	CASSQGGGSSPLHF
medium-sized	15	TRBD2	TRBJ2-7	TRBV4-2	TGTGCCAGCAGCCAATATAGCGGGGGTTTTTACGAGCAGTACTTC	CASSQYSGGFYEQYF
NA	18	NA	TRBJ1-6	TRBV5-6	TGTGCCAGCAGCTTGGGGCCGTTCGACAGCTCCTATAATTCACCCCTCCACTTT	CASSLGPFDSSYNSPLHF
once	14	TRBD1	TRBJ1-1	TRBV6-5	TGTGCCAGCAGGCGACAGGGGGTTTGGACTGAAGCTTTCTTT	CASRRQGVWTEAFF
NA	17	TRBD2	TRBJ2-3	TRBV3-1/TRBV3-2	TGTGCCAGCAGCCAAGTGATGACTAGCGGGAGAGCAGATACGCAGTATTTT	CASSQVMTSGRADTQYF
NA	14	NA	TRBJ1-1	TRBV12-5	TGTGCTAGTGGGGGGACCCTAAGGGGTTCTGAAGCTTTCTTT	CASGGTLRGSEAFF
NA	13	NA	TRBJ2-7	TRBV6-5	TGTGCCAGCAGTTACTCAGGGTACTACGAGCAGTACTTC	CASSYSGYYEQYF
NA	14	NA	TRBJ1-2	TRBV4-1	TGCGCCAGCAGCCAGGTCGACAGTTACTATGGCTACACCTTC	CASSQVDSYYGYTF
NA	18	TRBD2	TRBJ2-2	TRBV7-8	TGTGCCAGCAGCTCCTCCTTTCTAGCGGGGGGAAACACCGGGGAGCTGTTTTTT	CASSSSFLAGGNTGELFF
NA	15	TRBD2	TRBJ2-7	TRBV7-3	TGTGCCAGCAGCTTAAGGGCGGGGGGCCCCTACGAGCAGTACTTC	CASSLRAGGPYEQYF
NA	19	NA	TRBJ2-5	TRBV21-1	TGTGCCAGCAGCAATCGCGTTCCCCTAGGGACAGGGGGCTCAGGGACCCAGTACTTC	CASSNRVPLGTGGSGTQYF
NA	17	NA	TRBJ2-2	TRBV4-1	TGCGCCAGCAGCCAAGATGTCCCGGGGTATTCCACCGGGGAGCTGTTTTTT	CASSQDVPGYSTGELFF
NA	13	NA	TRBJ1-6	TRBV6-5	TGTGCCAGCAGTTACGGGACCGGTGCACCCCTCCACTTT	CASSYGTGAPLHF
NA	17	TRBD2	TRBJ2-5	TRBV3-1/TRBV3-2	TGTGCCAGCAGCCAAGGGTCGGGACTAGGGACGACAGAGACCCAGTACTTC	CASSQGSGLGTTETQYF
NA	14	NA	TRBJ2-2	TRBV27	TGTGCCAGCAGTTTGGGGTTCCCTGGCGGGGAGCTGTTTTTT	CASSLGFPGGELFF
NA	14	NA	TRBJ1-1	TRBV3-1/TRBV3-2	TGTGCCAGCAGCCAATACAGGGAGAACACTGAAGCTTTCTTT	CASSQYRENTEAFF
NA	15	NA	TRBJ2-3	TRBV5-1	TGCGCCAGCAGCTTGGATCGGCAGGGGACAGATACGCAGTATTTT	CASSLDRQGTDTQYF
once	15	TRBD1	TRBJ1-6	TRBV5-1	TGCGCCAGCAGCGCTCAACAGGGGACTAATTCACCCCTCCACTTT	CASSAQQGTNSPLHF
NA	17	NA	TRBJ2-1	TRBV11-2	TGTGCCAGCAGCTTAAAACGGGACTCCCAGTGGTACAATGAGCAGTTCTTC	CASSLKRDSQWYNEQFF
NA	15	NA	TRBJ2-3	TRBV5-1	TGCGCCAGCAGCTTGGGTACTTGGGGCACAGATACGCAGTATTTT	CASSLGTWGTDTQYF
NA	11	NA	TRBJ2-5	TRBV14	TGTGCCAGCAGCCAAGGAGAGGCCCAGTACTTC	CASSQGEAQYF
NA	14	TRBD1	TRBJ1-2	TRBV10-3	TGTGCCATCAGATTTACTGGGACAGGGGGTGGCTACACCTTC	CAIRFTGTGGGYTF
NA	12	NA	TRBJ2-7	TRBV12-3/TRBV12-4	TGTGCCAGCAGCCCCAGAAGGGAAGAGCAGTACTTC	CASSPRREEQYF
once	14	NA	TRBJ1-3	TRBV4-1	TGCGCCAGCAGCCTCCAGGGCCGTGGAAACACCATATATTTT	CASSLQGRGNTIYF
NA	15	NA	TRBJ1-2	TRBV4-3	TGCGCCAGCAGCCAAGATAAAACAGGGTCCTATGGCTACACCTTC	CASSQDKTGSYGYTF
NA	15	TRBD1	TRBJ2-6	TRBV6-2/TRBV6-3	TGTGCCAGCAGTTACGACAGGGCTGGGGCCAACGTCCTGACTTTC	CASSYDRAGANVLTF